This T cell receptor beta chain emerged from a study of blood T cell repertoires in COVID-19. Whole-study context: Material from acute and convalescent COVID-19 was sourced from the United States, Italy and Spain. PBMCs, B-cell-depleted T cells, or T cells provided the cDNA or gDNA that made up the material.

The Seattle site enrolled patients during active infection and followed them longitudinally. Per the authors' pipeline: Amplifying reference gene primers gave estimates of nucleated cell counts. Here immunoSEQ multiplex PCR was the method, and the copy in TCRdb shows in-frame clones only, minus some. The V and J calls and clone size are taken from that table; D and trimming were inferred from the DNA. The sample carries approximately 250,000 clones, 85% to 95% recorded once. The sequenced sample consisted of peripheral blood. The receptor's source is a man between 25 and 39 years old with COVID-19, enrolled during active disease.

CDR3 sequence: CASSHQGSSYNEQFF. The CDR3, as DNA: TGTGCCAGTAGTCATCAGGGTTCCTCCTACAATGAGCAGTTCTTC. The chain joins TRBV19 to TRBJ2-1; D possibly corresponds to TRBD1 (5 bases). The germline V and J ends were trimmed by 5 bases and 0 bases, with 11 bases remaining between them. CDR3 length: 15 residues. The V gene's germline CDR1 is LNHDA and CDR2 SQIVND (reference sequence).